This TCR gamma chain derives from a study of intestinal T cells in coeliac disease (dated by TCRdb to 2020 to 2022). Background on the whole study: In the TRG cohort, the mean age of coeliac patients was around 17 years compared with about 51 years for controls, so the coeliac patients were much younger than the controls. The TCR-delta (TRD) cohort included duodenal biopsies from ten or so coeliac disease patients and ten or so non-coeliac controls. Duodenal biopsies from about 35 coeliac disease patients and fewer than 25 non-coeliac controls were included in a second, larger TCR-gamma (TRG) cohort. General findings and caveats noted by the study authors: TRD kmer-based clustering correctly classified all 22 biopsies in training, with a reported leave-one-out accuracy of around 92%. Of around 54 biopsies, around 51 (approximately 94%) were correctly classified by TRG clustering, which had a reported leave-one-out accuracy of around 87%. There was no way to tell repeated CDR3 amino acid sequences apart from PCR duplicates. FFPE-derived DNA was found to be relatively degraded, and loss of a proportion of TCR sequences in each sample was likely caused by this degradation. Age was significantly different between the coeliac and control groups, but splitting the analysis by age did not give a significant classification.

CDR1 and CDR2 are drawn from the germline V gene: EGSNGY, YDSYNSKV. Clipping removes 0 bases from V and 13 bases from J, with 15 as the unmatched junction base count. Reading from cysteine to phenylalanine, the CDR3 counts 14 amino acids. Only the CDR3 part of the read is kept: 42 bases, read in frame from the first base. Genomic DNA was extracted with the QIAamp DNA FFPE tissue kit from ten 5-um FFPE scrolls per case. To test whether coeliac disease can be classified from the TCR repertoire, the study used fully anonymised formalin-fixed paraffin-embedded duodenal biopsies that were not needed for diagnosis. This clone came up once. Its target antigen remains unknown. Per-base qualities were not stored, and no clone one base away is much larger. One read is thin evidence. The receptor library was made with multiplex PCR. Sequencing was performed on an Ion Torrent PGM. TRG repertoires were amplified from 150 to 250 ng of biopsy DNA with the LymphoTrack kit, in which Illumina adapters are carried by the primers. After purification with AMPure XP beads and quantification on a 2100 Bioanalyzer, the TRG amplicons were pooled in equimolar amounts. An Ion PGM instrument was used to sequence the TRG libraries. In the source study's methods: FastX removed reads in which more than 10% of nucleotides fell below the per-patient third-quartile quality score. Alignment of reads was performed with IMGT/HighV-QUEST so that V, D and J genes were assigned, CDR3 regions were identified and functionality was assessed. After the sequences were translated into amino acids, every sequence predicted to be non-functional was thrown out. The CDR3s were broken into kmers both with and without positional annotation, PCA was run on the kmer frequencies, and the samples were clustered using every one of the 1023 combinations of PCs 1-10. Classification was validated by leave-one-out cross-validation, in which parameters were re-optimised on the remaining samples each time. Shannon diversity was calculated with the vegan R package from repeated random subsamples, each the size of the lowest read count. Via CATT, TCRdb reprocessed the public reads, and rows with identical DNA were then joined. The V and J calls, along with clone size, are taken from TCRdb and not from the paper's own processing. Across this sample there are 300 to 400 gamma-chain clones, with 60% seen only once. 30% to 35% of the sample is taken by the ten largest.

This TCR came from a human donor with celiac disease. Sample: a duodenal biopsy. This chain is built from TRGV2 and TRGJ1 or TRGJ2. CDR3 region: CATWDGAGSIRKLF. The nucleotide sequence reads as follows: TGTGCCACCTGGGACGGGGCAGGCTCTATAAGAAAACTCTTT.